The rows below give T cell receptor beta chains drawn from one sample of a study of CD8+ T cells in alopecia areata. The repertoire was sequenced with immunoSEQ multiplex PCR; TCRdb's copy has only in-frame clones and lacks some. The repertoire consists of approximately 170,000 clones, with 50% to 60% occurring once and the leading ten covering 0.65% to 0.7%. The specimen was CD4+ T cells sorted from blood, collected at week 4, from a patient treated with tofacitinib. The receptors originated from a human donor with alopecia areata. Each CDR3 is given with its conserved first and last residue. D genes are given only for firm matches. The listing skips clone size in some rows; elsewhere it reads once, few, many or a size class.

>TRBJ2-7|TRBV27|.|.
TGTGCCAGCAGACGCGGGACAAGCTACGAGCAGTACTTC
CASRRGTSYEQYF
>TRBJ2-5|TRBV9|once|.
TGTGCCAGCAGCGTTCGAGGGCTCGGGGAGACCCAGTACTTC
CASSVRGLGETQYF
>TRBJ2-3|TRBV9|few|.
TGTGCCAGCAGCGAGGGCCCCGGGACTGCCCCCACAGATACGCAGTATTTT
CASSEGPGTAPTDTQYF
>TRBJ2-7|TRBV5-1|.|.
TGCGCCAGCAGCTTAACGGGCAGTGAGCAGTACTTC
CASSLTGSEQYF
>TRBJ2-7|TRBV5-1|.|TRBD2
TGCGCCAGCAGCCTAACATCCCGGACGGGGGGCTACGAGCAGTACTTC
CASSLTSRTGGYEQYF
>TRBJ1-5|TRBV28|few|TRBD1
TGTGCCAGCAGTGACAGGGTTGGCAATCAGCCCCAGCATTTT
CASSDRVGNQPQHF
>TRBJ2-7|TRBV11-2|.|TRBD2
TGTGCCAGCAGCCTGGGACTAGCGGGAGCGTACGAGCAGTACTTC
CASSLGLAGAYEQYF
>TRBJ2-5|TRBV29-1|.|.
TGCAGCGTTGATTGGGGGCAAGGGGAGACCCAGTACTTC
CSVDWGQGETQYF
>TRBJ2-7|TRBV5-1|.|TRBD1
TGCGCCAGCAGCGGACAGGGACCCTACGAGCAGTACTTC
CASSGQGPYEQYF
>TRBJ2-2|TRBV29-1|.|TRBD1
TGCAGCGTTGGCCTGACAGGGGGCAATGGGGAGCTGTTTTTT
CSVGLTGGNGELFF
>TRBJ2-7|TRBV29-1|.|TRBD2
TGCAGCGTTGACTCGGGACTAGCGGGAGGCGAGCAGTACTTC
CSVDSGLAGGEQYF
>TRBJ1-5|TRBV19|many|.
TGTGCCAGTAGTATGGTTTACGGCAATCAGCCCCAGCATTTT
CASSMVYGNQPQHF
>TRBJ2-5|TRBV23-1|.|TRBD1
TGCGCCAGCAGTCAATGGGACAGGCGGGAGACCCAGTACTTC
CASSQWDRRETQYF
>TRBJ2-7|TRBV30|.|.
TGTGCCTGGATAGGGACCAACACCTACGAGCAGTACTTC
CAWIGTNTYEQYF
>TRBJ2-7|TRBV29-1|.|.
TGCAGCGTTTCCTTTCCGGGTTTCCCCTACGAGCAGTACTTC
CSVSFPGFPYEQYF
>TRBJ1-1|TRBV30|.|TRBD1
TGTGCCTGGCGTGAATCGATAGGGACAGGGGCTTCGGCTTTCTTT
CAWRESIGTGASAFF
>TRBJ1-5|TRBV6-1|.|.
TGTGCCAGCAGTGAATGGGCAGTAGGAAATCAGCCCCAGCATTTT
CASSEWAVGNQPQHF
>TRBJ2-7|TRBV6-5|few|TRBD1
TGTGCCAGCAGTCGGACAGGACGCTACGAGCAGTACTTC
CASSRTGRYEQYF
>TRBJ1-2|TRBV4-1|.|.
TGCGCCAGCAGCCAAGAACAGGGTGGCGGCTACACCTTC
CASSQEQGGGYTF
>TRBJ1-1|TRBV29-1|.|.
TGCATAGCGGTTGTTGAGAACACTGAAGCTTTCTTT
CIAVVENTEAFF
>TRBJ2-3|TRBV23-1|.|.
TGCGCCAGCACCTCCCACACCCCGAATAGCACAGATACGCAGTATTTT
CASTSHTPNSTDTQYF
>TRBJ2-5|TRBV6-5|.|.
TGTGCCAGCGGGTCCGGAGAGACCCAGTACTTC
CASGSGETQYF
>TRBJ2-1|TRBV29-1|few|TRBD2
TGCAGCGTTCACCTGGCGGGGGGACCATACAATGAGCAGTTCTTC
CSVHLAGGPYNEQFF
>TRBJ2-1|TRBV29-1|once|TRBD1
TGCAGCGGGACACCAGACAGGGTGCCCTACAATGAGCAGTTCTTC
CSGTPDRVPYNEQFF
>TRBJ1-4|TRBV30|.|TRBD1
TGTGCCTGGAGTGCTAGGGACAGGGGGGATTCAAAACTGTTTTTT
CAWSARDRGDSKLFF
>TRBJ2-2|TRBV19|once|.
TGTGCCAGTACGCGGCTAGCCAAAGCCGGGGAGCTGTTTTTT
CASTRLAKAGELFF
>TRBJ2-5|TRBV25-1|few|.
TGTGCCAGCAGTGCAGGGGGGTGGGGACAAGAGACCCAGTACTTC
CASSAGGWGQETQYF
>TRBJ1-2|TRBV4-3|few|.
TGCGCCAGCAGCCGACGCGGAGGGGATGGCTACACCTTC
CASSRRGGDGYTF
>TRBJ2-3|TRBV5-1|.|.
TGCGCCAGCAGCTTGGCCCAGGGCGCAGATACGCAGTATTTT
CASSLAQGADTQYF
>TRBJ1-2|TRBV7-2|few|TRBD1
TGTGCCAGCAGCTTAGCGCAGAGGGGGCAGGGTGGCTACACCTTC
CASSLAQRGQGGYTF
>TRBJ2-7|TRBV7-2|.|.
TGTGCCAGCTGGACGCTCAATTACTCCTACGAGCAGTACTTC
CASWTLNYSYEQYF
>TRBJ2-5|TRBV29-1|once|TRBD2
TGCAGCGTTGAAGATCTGGGAGGGCTAGAGACCCAGTACTTC
CSVEDLGGLETQYF
>TRBJ1-2|TRBV6-5|.|.
TGTGCCAGCAAAGGGGGGTCTAACTATGGCTACACCTTC
CASKGGSNYGYTF
>TRBJ2-7|TRBV28|.|TRBD2
TGTGCCAGCACTCATAGGGCAGGGAGGGGATACGAGCAGTACTTC
CASTHRAGRGYEQYF
>TRBJ1-5|TRBV30|.|.
TGTGCCTGGAGTGTCTTTTCCGAAAATCAGCCCCAGCATTTT
CAWSVFSENQPQHF
>TRBJ2-3|TRBV4-1|.|TRBD2
TGCGCCAGCAGCCAAACTAGCGGGGATCTACCAGATACGCAGTATTTT
CASSQTSGDLPDTQYF
>TRBJ1-5|TRBV10-3|few|.
TGTGCCACAGGGGGCAATCAGCCCCAGCATTTT
CATGGNQPQHF
>TRBJ2-1|TRBV18|.|TRBD1
TGTGCCAGCGCTGACAGGGGGCAGGCCTACAATGAGCAGTTCTTC
CASADRGQAYNEQFF
>TRBJ1-2|TRBV30|.|.
TGTGCCTGGAGTGGACTCGACGGCTACACCTTC
CAWSGLDGYTF
>TRBJ2-5|TRBV29-1|.|.
TGCAGCGCATGGACTGCTTACTCGGTGACCCAGTACTTC
CSAWTAYSVTQYF
>TRBJ2-7|TRBV29-1|.|.
TGCAGCGTTGAGTCCGGAGGTGCCTACGAGCAGTACTTC
CSVESGGAYEQYF
>TRBJ1-1|TRBV6-1|.|.
TGTGCCAGCAACAGTGACACTGAAGCTTTCTTT
CASNSDTEAFF
>TRBJ2-7|TRBV11-2|.|TRBD2
TGTGCCAGCAGCCCTCGGGGGCGGAGGGGGAGAGTAGCGGGAAACGAGCAGTACTTC
CASSPRGRRGRVAGNEQYF
>TRBJ2-7|TRBV10-3|.|TRBD1
TGTGCCACCACGGGACAGGGGGCCTACGAGCAGTACTTC
CATTGQGAYEQYF
>TRBJ2-5|TRBV6-1|few|.
TGTGCCAGCAGTGCGACAGTACAAGAGACCCAGTACTTC
CASSATVQETQYF
>TRBJ2-3|TRBV29-1|once|TRBD2
TGCAGCGGAGCGGGAGCCACAGATACGCAGTATTTT
CSGAGATDTQYF
>TRBJ2-5|TRBV5-4|few|.
TGTGCCAGCAGCCCGGCTGGGCAGAGGTACCAAGAGACCCAGTACTTC
CASSPAGQRYQETQYF
>TRBJ1-4|TRBV4-1|few|TRBD1
TGCGCCAGCAGCCTCGGGGACAGGGATAATGAAAAACTGTTTTTT
CASSLGDRDNEKLFF
>TRBJ2-1|TRBV30|.|TRBD2
TGTGCCTGGACTAGCGGGAAGTACGAGCAGTTCTTC
CAWTSGKYEQFF
>TRBJ2-7|TRBV30|few|.
TGTGCCTGGAGTGATTCGAGGGGCGAGCAGTACTTC
CAWSDSRGEQYF
>TRBJ2-1|TRBV4-2|.|.
TGTGCCAGCAGCAAAACCGGGACCCCCCAAGTCGATGAGCAGTTCTTC
CASSKTGTPQVDEQFF
>TRBJ1-2|TRBV29-1|.|TRBD1
TGCAGCGCTGGACAGGGGACTAACTATGGCTACACCTTC
CSAGQGTNYGYTF
>TRBJ2-7|TRBV18|.|.
TGTGCCAGCTCACTCCCCCCTAGCGAGCAGTACTTC
CASSLPPSEQYF
>TRBJ2-2|TRBV5-1|.|.
TGCGCCAGCAGCTTGGCAGTCACCGGGGAGCTGTTTTTT
CASSLAVTGELFF